A selection of T cell receptor beta chains follows, all from one sample in a study of vaccination effects on CD4 cells after COVID-19. TCRdb's copy holds only in-frame clones and misses some; the assay was immunoSEQ multiplex PCR. The data show roughly 54,000 clones, more than 65% seen once. Their recognized antigens are unknown. The source was CD4+ T cells from PBMCs cultured with HIV peptides, collected before COVID-19 vaccination. The source is a human donor who had a prior SARS-CoV-2 infection. Each CDR3 is given with its conserved first and last residue. D genes are given only for firm matches.

D | V | CDR3
. | TRBV7-3 | CASSFGPSYEQYF
. | TRBV30 | CAWSFIRAEKLFF
. | TRBV6-6 | CASSYPGTPAGYGYTF
. | TRBV15 | CATSSLDQNEQFF
TRBD1 | TRBV7-7 | CASSLGGHRLETQYF
TRBD2 | TRBV6-6 | CASSDSGGSNEQYF
. | TRBV9 | CASNPGGISTDTQYF
TRBD2 | TRBV5-1 | CASGGLAGEDTQYF
TRBD1 | TRBV2 | CASRTGASGANVLTF
TRBD1 | TRBV2 | CASSASGTGNTEAFF
. | TRBV24-1 | CATSDRWAADTQYF
. | TRBV12-3/TRBV12-4 | CASNQRENTEAFF
. | TRBV7-2 | CASSLVPGPTYEQYF
. | TRBV2 | CASMRGYTEAFF
. | TRBV19 | CASSRTGTQAGYTF
TRBD2 | TRBV5-4 | CASRTRLAGGSTDTQYF
. | TRBV24-1 | CATSDSGLETQYF
TRBD1 | TRBV7-2 | CASSLGGQGAPYEQYF
. | TRBV5-1 | CASSLDLAKNIQYF
TRBD2 | TRBV27 | CASSVQAGAGDTGELFF
TRBD1 | TRBV27 | CASSLMMRQGVFTDTQYF
. | TRBV20-1 | CSASPGRGSNQPQHF
. | TRBV27 | CASSLSRSPWGQETQYF
. | TRBV29-1 | CSVGGGQETQYF
TRBD1 | TRBV20-1 | CSASHGQGLNEQFF
. | TRBV7-2 | CASSLGLARLDEQFF